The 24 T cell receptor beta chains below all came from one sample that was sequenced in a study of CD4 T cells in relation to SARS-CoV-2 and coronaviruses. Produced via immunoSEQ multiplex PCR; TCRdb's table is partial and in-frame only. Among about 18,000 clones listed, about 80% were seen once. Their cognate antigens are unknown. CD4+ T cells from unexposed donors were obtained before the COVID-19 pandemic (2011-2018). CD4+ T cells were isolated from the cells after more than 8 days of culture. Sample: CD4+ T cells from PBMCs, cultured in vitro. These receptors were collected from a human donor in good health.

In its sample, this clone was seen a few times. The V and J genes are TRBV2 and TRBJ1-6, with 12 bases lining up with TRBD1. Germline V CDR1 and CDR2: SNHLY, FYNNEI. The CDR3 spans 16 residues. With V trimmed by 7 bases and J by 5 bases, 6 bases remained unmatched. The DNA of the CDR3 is TGTGCCAGCATCTGGGACAGGGGGCGCGATAATTCACCCCTCCACTTT. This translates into CASIWDRGRDNSPLHF.

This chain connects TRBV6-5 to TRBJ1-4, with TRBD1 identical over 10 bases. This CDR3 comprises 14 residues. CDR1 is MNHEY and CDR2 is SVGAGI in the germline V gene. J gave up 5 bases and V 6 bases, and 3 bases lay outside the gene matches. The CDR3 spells CASSKDRGNEKLFF. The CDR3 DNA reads TGTGCCAGCAGCAAGGACAGGGGGAATGAAAAACTGTTTTTT.

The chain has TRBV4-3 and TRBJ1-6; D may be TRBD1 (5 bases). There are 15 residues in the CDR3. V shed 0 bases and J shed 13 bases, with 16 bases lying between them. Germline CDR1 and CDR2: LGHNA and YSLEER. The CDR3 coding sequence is TGCGCCAGCAGCCAAGACGACAGCTTTGTAGGGCCCCTCCACTTT. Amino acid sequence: CASSQDDSFVGPLHF.

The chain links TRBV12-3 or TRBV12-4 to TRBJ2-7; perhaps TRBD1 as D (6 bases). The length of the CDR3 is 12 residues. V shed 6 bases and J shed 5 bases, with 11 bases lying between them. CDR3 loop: CASRSGVHEQYF. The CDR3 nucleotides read TGTGCCAGCAGATCAGGGGTCCACGAGCAGTACTTC.

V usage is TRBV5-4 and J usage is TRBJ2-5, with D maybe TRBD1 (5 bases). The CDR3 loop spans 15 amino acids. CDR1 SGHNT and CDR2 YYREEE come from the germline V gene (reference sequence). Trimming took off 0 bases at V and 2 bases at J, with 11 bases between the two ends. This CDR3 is CASSLGTILQETQYF. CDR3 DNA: TGTGCCAGCAGCTTGGGGACAATTCTTCAAGAGACCCAGTACTTC.

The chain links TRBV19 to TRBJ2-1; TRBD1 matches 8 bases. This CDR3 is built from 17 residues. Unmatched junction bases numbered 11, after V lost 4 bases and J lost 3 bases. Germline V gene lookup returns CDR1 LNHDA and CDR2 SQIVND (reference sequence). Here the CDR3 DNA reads TGTGCCAGTAGTACCTACGCAGGGGGCGCGGGCTACAATGAGCAGTTCTTC. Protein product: CASSTYAGGAGYNEQFF.

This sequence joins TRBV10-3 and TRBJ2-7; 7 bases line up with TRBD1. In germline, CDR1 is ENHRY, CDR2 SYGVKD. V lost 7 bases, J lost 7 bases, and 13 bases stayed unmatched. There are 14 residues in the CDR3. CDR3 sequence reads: CAIKGGTDLGEQYF. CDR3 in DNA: TGTGCCATCAAGGGTGGGACAGACCTTGGAGAGCAGTACTTC.

CDR3 bases: TGTGCCAGCAGTTACACCGAGGGGTTGGCTACGCAGTATTTT. Encoded protein: CASSYTEGLATQYF. The rearrangement links TRBV6-5 to TRBJ2-3; the D gene could be TRBD1 or TRBD2 (5 bases each). CDR1 is MNHEY, CDR2 SVGAGI, per germline. V lost 2 bases and J 8 bases, leaving 14 bases between the germline ends. This CDR3 is 14 amino acids long.

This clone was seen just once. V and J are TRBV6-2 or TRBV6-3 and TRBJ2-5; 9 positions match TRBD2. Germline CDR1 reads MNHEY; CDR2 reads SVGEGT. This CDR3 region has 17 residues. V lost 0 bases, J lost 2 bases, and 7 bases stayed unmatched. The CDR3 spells CASSYSGRLADQETQYF. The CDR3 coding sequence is TGTGCCAGCAGTTACTCGGGGAGACTAGCGGATCAAGAGACCCAGTACTTC.

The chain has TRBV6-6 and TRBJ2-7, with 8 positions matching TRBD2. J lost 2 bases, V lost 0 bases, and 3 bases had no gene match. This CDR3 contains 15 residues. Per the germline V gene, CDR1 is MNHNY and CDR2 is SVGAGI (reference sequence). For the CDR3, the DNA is TGTGCCAGCAGTTACTCCGCGGGAGGCGCCTACGAGCAGTACTTC. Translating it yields CASSYSAGGAYEQYF.

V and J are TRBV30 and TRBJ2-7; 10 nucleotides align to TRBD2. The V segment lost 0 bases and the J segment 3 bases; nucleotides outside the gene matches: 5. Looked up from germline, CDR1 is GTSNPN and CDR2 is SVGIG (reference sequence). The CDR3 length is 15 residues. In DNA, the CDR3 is TGTGCCTGGAGTGTACGGTCTAGCGGGAGCTACGAGCAGTACTTC. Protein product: CAWSVRSSGSYEQYF.

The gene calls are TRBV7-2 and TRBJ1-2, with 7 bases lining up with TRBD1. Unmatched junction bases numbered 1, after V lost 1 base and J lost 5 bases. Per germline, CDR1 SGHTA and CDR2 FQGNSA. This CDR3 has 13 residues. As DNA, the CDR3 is TGTGCCAGCAGCTTAGGACAGGGATATGGCTACACCTTC. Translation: CASSLGQGYGYTF.

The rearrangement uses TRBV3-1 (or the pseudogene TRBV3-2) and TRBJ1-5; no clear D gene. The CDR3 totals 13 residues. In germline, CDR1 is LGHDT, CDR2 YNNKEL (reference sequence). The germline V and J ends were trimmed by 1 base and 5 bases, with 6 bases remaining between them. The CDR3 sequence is CASSQGKDQPQHF. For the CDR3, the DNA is TGTGCCAGCAGCCAAGGGAAAGATCAGCCCCAGCATTTT.

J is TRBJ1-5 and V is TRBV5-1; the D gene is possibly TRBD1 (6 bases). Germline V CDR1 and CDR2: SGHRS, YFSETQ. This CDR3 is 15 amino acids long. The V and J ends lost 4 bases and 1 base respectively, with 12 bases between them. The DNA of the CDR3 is TGCGCCAGCAGCCAATCAGGGGACAGCAATCAGCCCCAGCATTTT. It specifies CASSQSGDSNQPQHF.

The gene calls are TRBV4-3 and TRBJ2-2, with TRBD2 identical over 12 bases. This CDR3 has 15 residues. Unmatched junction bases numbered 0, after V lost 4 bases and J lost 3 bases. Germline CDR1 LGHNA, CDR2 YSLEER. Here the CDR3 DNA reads TGCGCCAGCAGCCGACTAGCGGGAGACACCGGGGAGCTGTTTTTT. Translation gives CASSRLAGDTGELFF.

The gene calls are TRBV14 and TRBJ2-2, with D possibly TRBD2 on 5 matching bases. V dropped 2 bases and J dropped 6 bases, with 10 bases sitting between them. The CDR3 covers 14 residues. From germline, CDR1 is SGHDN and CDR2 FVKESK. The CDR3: CASSQPGIPGELFF. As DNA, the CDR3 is TGTGCCAGCAGCCAACCGGGAATCCCCGGGGAGCTGTTTTTT.

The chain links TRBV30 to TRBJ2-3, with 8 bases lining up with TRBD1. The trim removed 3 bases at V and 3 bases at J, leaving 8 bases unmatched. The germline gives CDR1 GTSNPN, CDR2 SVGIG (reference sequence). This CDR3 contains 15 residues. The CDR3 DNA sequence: TGTGCCTGGAGCAATGCCAGGGGGCGGACAGATACGCAGTATTTT. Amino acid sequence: CAWSNARGRTDTQYF. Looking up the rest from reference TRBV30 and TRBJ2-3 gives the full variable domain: SQTIHQWPATLVQPVGSPLSLECTVEGTSNPNLYWYRQAAGRGLQLLFYSVGIGQISSEVPQNLSASRPQDRQFILSSKKLLLSDSGFYLCAWSNARGRTDTQYFGPGTRLTVL.

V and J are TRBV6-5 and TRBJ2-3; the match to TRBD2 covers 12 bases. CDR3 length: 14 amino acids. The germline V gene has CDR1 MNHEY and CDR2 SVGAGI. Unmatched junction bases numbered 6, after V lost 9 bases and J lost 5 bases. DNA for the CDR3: TGTGCCAGGTCCGCTAGCGGGGGGGGAGATACGCAGTATTTT. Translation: CARSASGGGDTQYF.

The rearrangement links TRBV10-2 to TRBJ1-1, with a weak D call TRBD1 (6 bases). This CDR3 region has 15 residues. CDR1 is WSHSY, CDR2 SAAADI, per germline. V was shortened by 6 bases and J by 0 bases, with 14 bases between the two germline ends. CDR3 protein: CASRGGNSLNTEAFF. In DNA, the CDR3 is TGCGCCAGCAGAGGGGGAAACAGCCTGAACACTGAAGCTTTCTTT.

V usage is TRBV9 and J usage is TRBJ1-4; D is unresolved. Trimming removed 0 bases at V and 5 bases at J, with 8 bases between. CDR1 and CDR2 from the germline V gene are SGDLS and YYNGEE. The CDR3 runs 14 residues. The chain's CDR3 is CASSVGAINEKLFF. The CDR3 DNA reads TGTGCCAGCAGCGTAGGGGCCATAAATGAAAAACTGTTTTTT.

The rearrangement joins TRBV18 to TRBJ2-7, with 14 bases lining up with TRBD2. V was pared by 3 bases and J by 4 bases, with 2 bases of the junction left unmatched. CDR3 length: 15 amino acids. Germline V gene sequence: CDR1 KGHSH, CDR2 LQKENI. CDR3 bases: TGTGCCAGCTCACCGGGACTAGCGGGAGTTTACGAGCAGTACTTC. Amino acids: CASSPGLAGVYEQYF. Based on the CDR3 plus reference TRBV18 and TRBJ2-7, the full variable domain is NAGVMQNPRHLVRRRGQEARLRCSPMKGHSHVYWYRQLPEEGLKFMVYLQKENIIDESGMPKERFSAEFPKEGPSILRIQQVVRGDSAAYFCASSPGLAGVYEQYFGPGTRLTVT.

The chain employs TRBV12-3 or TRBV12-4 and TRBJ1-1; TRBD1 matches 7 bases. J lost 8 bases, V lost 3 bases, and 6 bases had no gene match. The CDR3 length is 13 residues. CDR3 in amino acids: CASSFPGQIEAFF. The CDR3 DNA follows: TGTGCCAGCAGTTTTCCGGGACAGATAGAAGCTTTCTTT.

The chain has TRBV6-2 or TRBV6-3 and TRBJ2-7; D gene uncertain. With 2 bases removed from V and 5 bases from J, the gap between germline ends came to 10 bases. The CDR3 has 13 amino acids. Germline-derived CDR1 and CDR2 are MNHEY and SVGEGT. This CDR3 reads CASSYAPLNEQYF. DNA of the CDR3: TGTGCCAGCAGTTACGCCCCTCTGAACGAGCAGTACTTC.

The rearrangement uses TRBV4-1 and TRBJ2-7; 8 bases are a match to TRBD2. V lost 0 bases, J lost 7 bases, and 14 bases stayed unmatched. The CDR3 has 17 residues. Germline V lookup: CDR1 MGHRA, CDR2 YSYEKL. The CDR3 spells CASSQEVPVGGVGEQYF. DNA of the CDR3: TGCGCCAGCAGCCAAGAAGTCCCCGTCGGGGGGGTGGGTGAGCAGTACTTC.